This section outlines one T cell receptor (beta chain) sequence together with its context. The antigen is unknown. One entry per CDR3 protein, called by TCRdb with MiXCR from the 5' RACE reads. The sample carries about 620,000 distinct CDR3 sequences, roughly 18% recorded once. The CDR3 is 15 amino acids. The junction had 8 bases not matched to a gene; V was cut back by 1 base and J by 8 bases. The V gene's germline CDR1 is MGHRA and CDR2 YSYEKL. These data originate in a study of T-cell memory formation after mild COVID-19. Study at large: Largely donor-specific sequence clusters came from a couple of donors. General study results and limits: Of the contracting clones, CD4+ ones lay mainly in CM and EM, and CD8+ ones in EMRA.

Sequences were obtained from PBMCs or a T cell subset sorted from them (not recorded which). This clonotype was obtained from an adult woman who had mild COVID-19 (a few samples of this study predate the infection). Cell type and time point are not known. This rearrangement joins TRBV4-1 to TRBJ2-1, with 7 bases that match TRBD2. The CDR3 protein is CASSQGREGPDEQFF. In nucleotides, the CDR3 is TGCGCCAGCAGCCAAGGGAGGGAGGGCCCAGATGAGCAGTTCTTC.